This is a list of T cell receptor beta chains from one sample in a study of T cell changes during pregnancy in multiple sclerosis. Sequencing used immunoSEQ multiplex PCR; TCRdb keeps in-frame clones, though not all of them. The sample has 84,000 or so clones, around 94% seen once; the top ten hold around 0.84%. Sample: peripheral blood, taken in the third trimester of pregnancy. The receptors originated from a female donor with multiple sclerosis, enrolled in a pregnancy study. Each CDR3 is given with its conserved first and last residue. A D gene is named only where the DNA matches it firmly. Size is omitted from some rows. Given values are once, few, many or a class for expanded clones.

length,size,V,J,D,CDR3,DNA
16,-,TRBV5-4,TRBJ2-1,TRBD1,CASSLMRTGGQNEQFF,TGTGCCAGCAGCTTGATGCGGACAGGGGGCCAAAATGAGCAGTTCTTC
14,-,TRBV27,TRBJ2-1,-,CASSSSVIPLEQFF,TGTGCCAGCAGTTCTAGCGTGATCCCCCTTGAGCAGTTCTTC
18,once,TRBV4-1,TRBJ2-3,TRBD2,CASSQASQGSGSTDTQYF,TGCGCCAGCAGCCAAGCTAGTCAGGGTAGCGGGAGCACAGATACGCAGTATTTT
16,-,TRBV28,TRBJ2-4,-,CASSILGVVAKNIQYF,TGTGCCAGCAGTATACTAGGAGTCGTAGCCAAAAACATTCAGTACTTC
15,-,TRBV5-4,TRBJ2-3,-,CASSPPTQSQATQYF,TGTGCCAGCAGCCCACCGACCCAAAGCCAGGCTACGCAGTATTTT
16,-,TRBV30,TRBJ2-3,TRBD2,CAWTHGLAGASDTQYF,TGTGCCTGGACGCATGGACTAGCGGGAGCGTCAGATACGCAGTATTTT
18,-,TRBV5-1,TRBJ1-1,TRBD1,CASSLVARGQKGNTEAFF,TGCGCCAGCAGCTTGGTTGCCAGGGGGCAGAAAGGGAACACTGAAGCTTTCTTT
18,-,TRBV5-6,TRBJ2-1,TRBD1,CASSLGPRDRAIYNEQFF,TGTGCCAGCAGCTTGGGGCCCCGAGACAGGGCGATCTACAATGAGCAGTTCTTC
15,-,TRBV4-1,TRBJ2-7,TRBD1,CASSDPTGTPYEQYF,TGCGCCAGCAGCGACCCGACAGGGACCCCCTACGAGCAGTACTTC
15,-,TRBV2,TRBJ1-1,-,CASSEIRGSTTEAFF,TGTGCCAGCAGTGAGATTCGGGGATCGACCACTGAAGCTTTCTTT
18,-,TRBV4-1,TRBJ2-5,TRBD1,CASSQGLPLGTVQETQYF,TGCGCCAGCAGCCAAGGACTCCCATTGGGGACAGTTCAAGAGACCCAGTACTTC
14,-,TRBV2,TRBJ2-2,-,CASSEGLNTGELFF,TGTGCCAGCAGTGAAGGACTCAACACCGGGGAGCTGTTTTTT
15,-,TRBV2,TRBJ2-3,TRBD2,CASSGTSGLTDTQYF,TGTGCCAGCAGTGGTACTAGCGGTTTGACAGATACGCAGTATTTT
13,-,TRBV10-1,TRBJ2-3,TRBD1,CASSLNRGHTQYF,TGCGCCAGCAGTTTAAACAGGGGTCATACGCAGTATTTT
12,once,TRBV29-1,TRBJ1-1,-,CSVDEINTEAFF,TGCAGCGTTGACGAGATAAACACTGAAGCTTTCTTT
15,-,TRBV6-6,TRBJ1-1,-,CASSYFSSMNTEAFF,TGTGCCAGCAGTTACTTCTCCTCTATGAACACTGAAGCTTTCTTT
13,-,TRBV9,TRBJ1-3,-,CASSVSLGNTIYF,TGTGCCAGCAGCGTATCCTTAGGAAACACCATATATTTT
14,-,TRBV7-2,TRBJ2-7,-,CASSLMTATYEQYF,TGTGCCAGCAGCTTAATGACAGCCACCTACGAGCAGTACTTC
13,-,TRBV19,TRBJ1-1,-,CASSLGLNTEAFF,TGTGCCAGTAGTCTCGGGTTAAACACTGAAGCTTTCTTT
13,-,TRBV6-5,TRBJ1-2,-,CASSRGGLVGYTF,TGTGCCAGCAGTCGGGGGGGGCTGGTTGGCTACACCTTC
15,once,TRBV5-5,TRBJ2-1,-,CASSSTRTLTTEQFF,TGTGCCAGCAGCTCAACCCGGACACTTACTACTGAGCAGTTCTTC
15,-,TRBV27,TRBJ2-3,TRBD2,CASSRAGARADTQYF,TGTGCCAGCAGTCGGGCGGGAGCACGGGCAGATACGCAGTATTTT
14,-,TRBV5-1,TRBJ2-1,TRBD2,CASSLGPRGDEQFF,TGCGCCAGCAGCCTAGGACCCCGGGGGGATGAGCAGTTCTTC
15,-,TRBV9,TRBJ2-2,TRBD2,CASSRGLAGAGELFF,TGTGCCAGCAGCAGAGGACTAGCGGGAGCCGGGGAGCTGTTTTTT
11,-,TRBV4-1,TRBJ2-1,-,CASSQAAWQFF,TGCGCCAGCAGCCAAGCTGCGTGGCAGTTCTTC
14,-,TRBV29-1,TRBJ2-7,-,CSVEARDKTYEQYF,TGCAGCGTTGAAGCCCGGGACAAGACCTACGAGCAGTACTTC
17,-,TRBV5-1,TRBJ2-2,TRBD2,CASSLASSGTNTGELFF,TGCGCCAGCAGCTTGGCCTCTAGCGGGACTAACACCGGGGAGCTGTTTTTT
14,-,TRBV6-5,TRBJ1-1,TRBD1,CASSYGARDREAFF,TGTGCCAGCAGTTATGGGGCCCGGGACAGAGAAGCTTTCTTT
16,-,TRBV18,TRBJ2-2,-,CASSPSESDTTGELFF,TGTGCCAGCTCACCAAGTGAGTCAGACACCACCGGGGAGCTGTTTTTT
17,-,TRBV6-1,TRBJ2-7,TRBD1,CASSEAPLRQGADEQYF,TGTGCCAGCAGTGAAGCGCCGCTTCGACAGGGGGCGGACGAGCAGTACTTC
14,once,TRBV5-1,TRBJ1-2,-,CASSLNRQGYGYTF,TGCGCCAGCAGCTTGAACCGCCAGGGCTATGGCTACACCTTC
15,-,TRBV6-5,TRBJ1-5,-,CASSYSNRPGQPQHF,TGTGCCAGCAGTTACTCGAACAGGCCAGGACAGCCCCAGCATTTT
17,once,TRBV27,TRBJ1-2,TRBD1,CASSSTYRQGGDYGYTF,TGTGCCAGCAGTTCGACATACCGACAGGGAGGTGACTATGGCTACACCTTC
13,-,TRBV27,TRBJ1-3,-,CASSLRQGNTIYF,TGTGCCAGCAGTCTCCGACAGGGAAACACCATATATTTT
14,-,TRBV10-3,TRBJ1-4,-,CAISAGATNEKLFF,TGTGCCATCAGTGCCGGTGCAACTAATGAAAAACTGTTTTTT
15,-,TRBV5-1,TRBJ2-2,-,CASSDSMVFTGELFF,TGCGCCAGCAGCGATAGCATGGTGTTTACCGGGGAGCTGTTTTTT
12,-,TRBV7-8,TRBJ1-1,-,CASSLSRTEAFF,TGTGCCAGCAGCCTCTCGCGCACTGAAGCTTTCTTT
16,-,TRBV11-3,TRBJ2-2,-,CASSPSHGLNTGELFF,TGTGCCAGCAGCCCCTCTCATGGGCTGAACACCGGGGAGCTGTTTTTT
16,once,TRBV28,TRBJ2-5,TRBD2,CASSSIQLAVQETQYF,TGTGCCAGCAGTTCCATACAACTAGCGGTACAAGAGACCCAGTACTTC
16,-,TRBV27,TRBJ2-3,-,CASSDIASDATDTQYF,TGTGCCAGCAGCGATATCGCTAGTGACGCCACAGATACGCAGTATTTT
14,-,TRBV28,TRBJ2-2,TRBD2,CASSYRGGTGELFF,TGTGCCAGCAGTTACCGCGGGGGCACCGGGGAGCTGTTTTTT
14,-,TRBV7-2,TRBJ1-1,-,CASSLGQTNTEAFF,TGTGCCAGCAGCTTAGGACAGACGAACACTGAAGCTTTCTTT
13,-,TRBV2,TRBJ1-2,TRBD1,CASRDRGNYGYTF,TGTGCCAGCAGGGACAGGGGGAACTATGGCTACACCTTC
14,-,TRBV30,TRBJ1-2,TRBD1,CACQHRDRVSGYTF,TGTGCCTGTCAACACCGGGACAGGGTGAGCGGCTACACCTTC
14,-,TRBV19,TRBJ2-3,-,CASSRYSYTDTQYF,TGTGCCAGTTCCCGGTACTCGTACACAGATACGCAGTATTTT
13,-,TRBV2,TRBJ2-3,TRBD2,CALAPGREDTQYF,TGTGCCCTGGCCCCCGGGAGGGAAGATACGCAGTATTTT
15,once,TRBV19,TRBJ2-7,TRBD2,CASSIERGVLYEQYF,TGTGCCAGTAGTATCGAGCGGGGAGTCCTCTACGAGCAGTACTTC
13,-,TRBV19,TRBJ1-2,TRBD1,CASGQVSNYGYTF,TGTGCCAGTGGACAGGTGTCTAACTATGGCTACACCTTC
17,-,TRBV7-2,TRBJ2-2,TRBD2,CASSRSLAGVHTGELFF,TGTGCCAGCAGCCGATCCCTAGCGGGAGTTCACACCGGGGAGCTGTTTTTT
14,few,TRBV7-6,TRBJ2-7,TRBD1,CASSLGQGAYEQYF,TGTGCCAGCAGCTTAGGACAGGGGGCTTACGAGCAGTACTTC
14,-,TRBV18,TRBJ2-1,TRBD1,CASSRQGDYNEQFF,TGTGCCAGCTCACGACAGGGGGACTACAATGAGCAGTTCTTC
14,-,TRBV19,TRBJ2-7,-,CASKWAESSYEQYF,TGTGCCAGTAAGTGGGCAGAGAGCTCCTACGAGCAGTACTTC
15,-,TRBV7-2,TRBJ2-1,-,CASTTHGSSYNEQFF,TGTGCCAGCACCACCCACGGGAGCTCCTACAATGAGCAGTTCTTC